This TCR beta chain originates from a study of technical replicates of blood from a few donors. There are 13 residues in the CDR3. The trim removed 8 bases at V and 6 bases at J, leaving 8 bases unmatched. CDR1 is MNHEY, CDR2 SVGAGI, per germline. Profiled with immunoSEQ multiplex PCR; TCRdb holds only in-frame clones, not every one. The table has about 82,000 clones, around nine tenths seen once. The clonotype was recovered from a human donor in good health. This chain links TRBV6-5 with TRBJ2-7; 9 bases match TRBD1. The sequenced sample consisted of T cells isolated from PBMCs. This CDR3 reads CASRGQGLFEQYF. DNA of the CDR3: TGTGCCAGCCGGGGACAGGGTCTATTCGAGCAGTACTTC.